This T cell receptor (beta chain) is from a study of OX40 agonist ivuxolimab in advanced cancers. Regarding the study in general: Ivuxolimab was an agonistic, fully human IgG2 monoclonal antibody directed against OX40 (CD134), a costimulatory receptor. The monotherapy dose-escalation portion (N ≈ 52 patients) of the phase I ivuxolimab trial is reported in the paper. Intravenous ivuxolimab was administered to patients every 2 weeks at six dose levels: 0.01, 0.1, 0.3, 1.5, 3 and 10 mg/kg. In the dose-escalation cohort, roughly 80% of patients were male, and the mean age was roughly 60 years, with a range of roughly 20 to 80. Among the 52 dose-escalation patients, about 19 had hepatocellular carcinoma, approximately 15 melanoma, 9 renal cell carcinoma and 9 head and neck cancer. Patients were allowed to have had prior anti-PD-1, anti-PD-L1 or anti-CTLA-4 therapy, and 30% to 40% of the dose-escalation patients had previously received checkpoint inhibitors. The purpose of peripheral TCRbeta sequencing was to test whether ivuxolimab changed TCR sequence diversity and led to clonal T-cell expansion. Partial responses occurred in three dose-escalation patients, of whom one had hepatocellular carcinoma and two had cutaneous melanoma.

Genomic DNA was extracted from sorted cells for sequencing of the TCRbeta CDR3 region. TCRbeta CDR3 regions were sequenced using the immunoSEQ Assay. In TCRdb, the immuneACCESS table is reduced to in-frame sequences with V and J assigned. These tables do not hold every clone; where another copy was compared, an unresolved V gene accounts for under half, and the others remain unexplained. This sample has about 160,000 clones in its table, and around 94% of those were observed once. In total, the top ten clones hold around 0.28% of the sample. Notes on this clone: It has no known antigen specificity. Base qualities are not at hand, and no much larger clone is one base apart.

V and J lose 5 bases and 5 bases, and a span of 14 bases separates them. The CDR3 holds 14 amino acids from the cysteine to the phenylalanine. The CDR3 DNA has 42 bases and is translated from base 1. CDR1 and CDR2 are read off the germline V gene as SGDLS and YYNGEE. Patients with a history of autoimmune disease or receiving systemic immunosuppression were excluded from the trial. Peripheral blood for TCR sequencing was drawn from every dose cohort at baseline, at cycle 4 day 1 and at cycle 7 day 1. Samples came from an open-label, multicenter, first-in-human phase I dose-escalation trial of ivuxolimab. Adults with locally advanced or metastatic melanoma, renal cell, hepatocellular, or head and neck squamous cell carcinoma were enrolled in the trial. Before TCR sequencing, CD4+ and CD8+ T cells were separately sorted from peripheral blood. Beyond this particular receptor, the publication reports: In the 0.1-3.0 mg/kg groups, partial responders had among the lowest normalized peripheral clonal expansion, particularly in CD8+ T cells. Low levels of normalized T-cell clonal expansion were also shown by some nonresponding patients. After ivuxolimab, more expanded clones were found on average in CD8+ T cells than in CD4+ T cells. At doses of 0.1 to 3.0 mg/kg, clonal expansion of both CD4+ and CD8+ T cells in blood was seen between baseline and week 6. Antigen specificity was not determined for the clonally expanded peripheral T cells.

The sequence was obtained from an adult with an advanced solid tumor such as melanoma, head and neck, liver or kidney cancer. Specimen: CD4+ or CD8+ T cells sorted from blood, collected in a trial of the OX40 agonist ivuxolimab. This chain is built from TRBV9 and TRBJ2-1; the D gene is possibly TRBD1 or TRBD2, each agreeing over 5 bases. The CDR3 loop reads CASRPPGAHNEQFF. The sequenced DNA is TGTGCCAGCAGACCCCCCGGGGCACACAATGAGCAGTTCTTC.